Listed below are T cell receptor beta chains from one sample, sequenced in a study of blood T cells in healthy people across ages. TCRdb re-analysed the 5' RACE reads in MiXCR, keeping a single row per CDR3 protein. This sample has about 1.7 million distinct CDR3 sequences, with 28% found just once. The sample was blood. The source is a woman aged 25 to 45 in good health. Each CDR3 is given without its conserved first and last residue.

j_call,cdr3_length,v_call,cdr3_aa
TRBJ2-1,13,TRBV29-1,SVDVGRLSYNEQF
TRBJ1-1,15,TRBV7-9,ASSLSWGAHMNTEAF
TRBJ2-3,12,TRBV6-1,ASSDWGRADTQY
TRBJ1-1,13,TRBV4-1,ASSQEGGRGAEAF
TRBJ2-7,13,TRBV28,ASMASGTGLNEQY
TRBJ2-7,14,TRBV4-1,ASSQDVTVSSYEQY
TRBJ2-3,15,TRBV12-3/TRBV12-4,ASSLGRAGGLDDTQY
TRBJ2-6,17,TRBV20-1,SADPPSGRAPGGANVLT
TRBJ1-5,12,TRBV20-1,SATRVNGNQPQH
TRBJ2-1,12,TRBV11-2,ASSERTGENEQF
TRBJ1-2,12,TRBV6-6,ASRHSQTNYGYT
TRBJ2-2,13,TRBV6-1,ATSRGARQGGELF
TRBJ2-3,17,TRBV4-2,ASSQVLAGGLSSTDTQY
TRBJ1-2,11,TRBV5-1,ASRVDRPYGYT
TRBJ2-5,11,TRBV20-1,SARWGAEETQY
TRBJ2-3,14,TRBV5-1,ASSLGSSASTDTQY
TRBJ1-4,12,TRBV20-1,SAIHRVANEKLF
TRBJ2-5,9,TRBV20-1,SERYRETQY
TRBJ2-7,13,TRBV20-1,SARDGTGLAYEQY
TRBJ2-5,13,TRBV7-2,ASSLVSSTQETQY
TRBJ2-3,11,TRBV12-3/TRBV12-4,ASSSGPTDTRY
TRBJ2-3,10,TRBV28,ASSGGTDTQY
TRBJ2-1,9,TRBV29-1,SVAGSYEQF
TRBJ2-7,15,TRBV7-9,ASSLFALSGQGSEQY
TRBJ2-1,14,TRBV30,AWSEASRIRYNEQF
TRBJ2-1,10,TRBV30,AWTSSYNEQF
TRBJ2-7,13,TRBV5-1,ASSYDSEGCYEQY
TRBJ1-4,13,TRBV4-1,ASSQDRWTNEKLF
TRBJ1-2,11,TRBV7-9,ASSRGGLIGHT
TRBJ1-5,15,TRBV18,ASSPLGGLSGNQPQH
TRBJ2-1,14,TRBV4-2,ASSQPGLAGRNEQF
TRBJ2-1,11,TRBV24-1,ATSHLAASEQF
TRBJ2-4,13,TRBV7-2,ASSSRQGARNIQY
TRBJ2-1,15,TRBV4-2,ASSQDTRSGPWNEQF
TRBJ2-4,12,TRBV12-5,TSGLASSRGEQY
TRBJ2-3,12,TRBV28,ASSFWDTRDTQY
TRBJ2-3,19,TRBV7-3,ASSLKGEGRGSYSRWDTQY
TRBJ2-1,13,TRBV2,ASTLEQQVYNEQF
.,11,TRBV29-1,SVEWGLRGEQY
TRBJ2-5,13,TRBV3-1,ASSPLEGGDGPQY
TRBJ2-7,10,TRBV29-1,SVAGLTYEQY
TRBJ2-7,13,TRBV7-8,ASSLDPTVTYEQY
TRBJ2-1,14,TRBV12-3/TRBV12-4,ASSIRRVAGHNEQF
TRBJ1-5,12,TRBV5-1,ASSLGGGIQPQH